This T cell receptor beta chain derives from a study of blood T cells in healthy people across ages. A second PCR, run for about 6 to 11 cycles, used a sample-barcoded 5' primer plus a J-beta primer mix. TCRdb itself ran the 5' RACE reads through MiXCR, one entry per CDR3 protein. This table has over 1,500,000 distinct CDR3 sequences, around 50% appearing once. This clonotype was seen more than once but under ten times. Trimming removed 1 base at V and 0 bases at J, with 10 bases between. The CDR3 sequence is 17 residues long. The sequencing sample was made of blood. The TCR comes from a woman aged 40 to 50 in good health. This chain connects TRBV12-3 or TRBV12-4 to TRBJ1-6; a weak D match, TRBD1 (5 bases). CDR3 bases: TGTGCCAGCAGTTTAGGCGGGGCGAGCTCCTATAATTCACCCCTCCACTTT. It codes for CASSLGGASSYNSPLHF.